Listed below are T cell receptor beta chains from one sample, sequenced in a study of T cells in Graves' hyperthyroidism and ophthalmopathy. Via MiXCR, TCRdb re-called the multiplex PCR reads, giving one row per CDR3 protein. The repertoire consists of 450,000 to 600,000 distinct CDR3 sequences, with 20% occurring once and the leading ten covering about 45%. Sequenced input: blood. These receptors originate from a man aged 40-49 years with Graves' ophthalmopathy. CDR3s include the opening cysteine and the closing phenylalanine or tryptophan. Each record gives: V gene, J gene, clone size, D gene, CDR3 DNA, CDR3 protein. A D gene is named only where the DNA matches it firmly. Not every row has a clone size; where given, it reads once, few, many or a size class.

TRBV24-1	TRBJ2-1	.	TRBD2	TGTGCCACCCAGCGGGGATCCTACAATGAGCAGTTCTTC	CATQRGSYNEQFF
TRBV7-2	TRBJ1-5	.	.	TGTGCCAGCAGCACACAGTCATATAGCAATCAGCCCCAGCATTTT	CASSTQSYSNQPQHF
TRBV6-1	TRBJ1-2	.	.	TGTGCCAGCAGCGACAGCTCTAACTATGGCTACACCTTC	CASSDSSNYGYTF
TRBV5-1	TRBJ2-3	.	TRBD2	TGCGCCAGCAGCTTCAACGGACTAGCGGGATCGGATACGCAGTATTTT	CASSFNGLAGSDTQYF
TRBV11-2	TRBJ1-1	.	TRBD1	TGTGCCAGCAGCCGCGGACCGGGACAGGGGCCGCGATCCCTTGAAGCTTTCTTT	CASSRGPGQGPRSLEAFF
TRBV4-3	TRBJ2-3	.	TRBD2	TGCGCCAGCAGCCAGGCACCCGGGACTAGCGGCCAGGGAGGGAGAGATACGCAGTATTTT	CASSQAPGTSGQGGRDTQYF
TRBV30	TRBJ2-7	.	TRBD2	TGTGCCTGGAGATTAGCGGGAAATCGGTACTCCGAGCAGTACTTC	CAWRLAGNRYSEQYF
TRBV11-2	TRBJ2-3	few	TRBD2	TGTGCCAGCAGCCCGGGACTAGCGGGGGGCCGGTGGAACACAGATACGCAGTATTTT	CASSPGLAGGRWNTDTQYF
TRBV7-8	TRBJ2-5	few	TRBD1	TGTGCCAGCAGCTTGGACAGGGGTTGGGGGGAGACCCAGTACTTC	CASSLDRGWGETQYF
TRBV6-1	TRBJ1-5	.	.	TGTGCCAGCGGTCCGGGCAGGCAGCCCCAGCATTTT	CASGPGRQPQHF
TRBV4-1	TRBJ1-2	.	.	TGCGCCAGCAGCCAAGGCCCGACGGGCGGACAGCTCGTTGGCTACACCTTC	CASSQGPTGGQLVGYTF
TRBV2	TRBJ2-7	few	.	TGTGCCAGCTTAGCCTACGAGCAGTACTTC	CASLAYEQYF
TRBV11-1	TRBJ2-7	few	TRBD1	TGTGCCAGCAGCTCCTCCCGACAGGGGGCCTCTGGATGGGAGCAGTACTTC	CASSSSRQGASGWEQYF
TRBV5-6	TRBJ2-5	.	TRBD2	TGTGCCAGCAGCATGCGCCTGGGACTAGCGGGGGAGTACTTC	CASSMRLGLAGEYF
TRBV14	TRBJ2-7	few	TRBD2	TGTGCCAGCAGCCCTTTCGGACTAGCGGGAGTGCCGCAGTACTTC	CASSPFGLAGVPQYF
TRBV27	TRBJ1-2	few	.	TGTGCCAGCAGACCACAGGCTTCTGCCGGCTACACCTTC	CASRPQASAGYTF
TRBV5-1	TRBJ1-4	.	TRBD1	TGCGCCAGCAGCTTAGGACAGGGGGCGTCTGATGAAAAACTGTTTTTT	CASSLGQGASDEKLFF
TRBV20-1	TRBJ1-5	few	TRBD1	TGCAGTGCTAGACTCCCGACAGGGCAGCAGCCCCAGCATTTT	CSARLPTGQQPQHF
TRBV9	TRBJ1-4	few	.	TGTGCCAGCAGCGGAGGGGAAGCGGCTACTAATGAAAAACTGTTTTTT	CASSGGEAATNEKLFF
TRBV20-1	TRBJ2-2	few	.	TGCAGTGCTAGAGACTCTTACACCGGGGAGCTGTTTTTT	CSARDSYTGELFF
TRBV27	TRBJ1-2	many	.	TGTGCCAGCAGTTTTCTCCGGACGGACGGACTCACTTATGGCTACACCTTC	CASSFLRTDGLTYGYTF
TRBV9	TRBJ2-1	.	.	TGTGCCAGCAGCGTAGGGGGGGTAGATGAGCAGTTCTTC	CASSVGGVDEQFF